The T cell receptor (beta chain) described here comes from a study of shared clonotypes between healthy human individuals. Some clones are missing from TCRdb's copy, which holds only in-frame ones; the method was immunoSEQ multiplex PCR. This sample has under 2.5 million clones, with around 93% found just once. Trimming took off 8 bases at V and 4 bases at J, with 11 bases between the two ends. This CDR3 has 12 residues. In germline, CDR1 is SGHTA, CDR2 FQGNSA. The chain has TRBV7-2 and TRBJ1-2, with D hard to call. The TCR sequence derives from a man younger than 35 in good health. Some clones in this sample may be carry-over from other donors' samples. The sample consisted of naive CD4+ T cells from PBMCs. As for subset: CD45RA+ positively selected. This CDR3 reads CASQMDFYGYTF. The DNA for the CDR3 is TGTGCCAGCCAGATGGACTTCTATGGCTACACCTTC. The complete variable domain, with remaining parts taken from reference TRBV7-2 and TRBJ1-2, reads GAGVSQSPSNKVTEKGKDVELRCDPISGHTALYWYRQSLGQGLEFLIYFQGNSAPDKSGLPSDRFSAERTGGSVSTLTIQRTQQEDSAVYLCASQMDFYGYTFGSGTRLTVV.